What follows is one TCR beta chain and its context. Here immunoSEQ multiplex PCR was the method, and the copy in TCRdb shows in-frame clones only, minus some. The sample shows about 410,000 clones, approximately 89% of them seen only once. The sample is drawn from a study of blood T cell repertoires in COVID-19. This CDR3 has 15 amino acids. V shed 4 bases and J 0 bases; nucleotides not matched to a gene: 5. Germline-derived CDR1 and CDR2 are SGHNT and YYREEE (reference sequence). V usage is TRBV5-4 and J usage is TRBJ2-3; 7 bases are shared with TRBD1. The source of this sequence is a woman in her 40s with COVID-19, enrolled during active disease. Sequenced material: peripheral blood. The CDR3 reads CASSPGTASTDTQYF. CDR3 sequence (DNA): TGTGCCAGCAGCCCCGGGACAGCCAGCACAGATACGCAGTATTTT.